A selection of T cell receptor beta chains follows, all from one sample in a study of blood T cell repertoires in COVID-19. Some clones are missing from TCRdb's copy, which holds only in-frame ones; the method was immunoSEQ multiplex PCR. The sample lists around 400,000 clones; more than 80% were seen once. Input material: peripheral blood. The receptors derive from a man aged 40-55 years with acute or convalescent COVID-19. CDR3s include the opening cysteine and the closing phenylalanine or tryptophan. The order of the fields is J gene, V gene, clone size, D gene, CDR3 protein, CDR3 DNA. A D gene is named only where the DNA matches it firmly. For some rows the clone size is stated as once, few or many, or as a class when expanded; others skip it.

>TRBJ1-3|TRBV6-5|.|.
CASSTPRGTGNTIYF
TGTGCCAGCAGCACCCCCAGGGGAACTGGAAACACCATATATTTT
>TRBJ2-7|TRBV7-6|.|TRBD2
CASSLESGGAYEQYF
TGTGCCAGCAGCTTAGAAAGCGGGGGGGCTTACGAGCAGTACTTC
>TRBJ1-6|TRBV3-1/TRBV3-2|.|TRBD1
CASSRTGQSPLHF
TGTGCCAGCAGCCGGACAGGGCAATCACCCCTCCACTTT
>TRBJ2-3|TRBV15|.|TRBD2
CATSTPGGADTQYF
TGTGCCACCAGCACACCGGGGGGGGCGGATACGCAGTATTTT
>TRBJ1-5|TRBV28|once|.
CASGEGGSRNQPQHF
TGTGCCAGCGGGGAGGGAGGATCCAGAAATCAGCCCCAGCATTTT
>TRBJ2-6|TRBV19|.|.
CASSGGRGTYTRANVLTF
TGTGCCAGTAGTGGAGGAAGAGGAACTTATACCCGAGCCAACGTCCTGACTTTC
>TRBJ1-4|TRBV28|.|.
CASSFTGVSGEKLFF
TGTGCCAGCAGTTTCACGGGGGTATCTGGGGAAAAACTGTTTTTT
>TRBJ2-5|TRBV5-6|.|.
CASSLRGQETQYF
TGTGCCAGCAGCTTGAGGGGGCAAGAGACCCAGTACTTC
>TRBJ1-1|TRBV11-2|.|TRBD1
CASSLAGTGPSTEAFF
TGTGCCAGCAGCTTAGCCGGGACAGGGCCTTCGACTGAAGCTTTCTTT
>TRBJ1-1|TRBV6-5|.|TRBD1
CASSYSTQGDTEAFF
TGTGCCAGCAGTTACTCGACACAGGGGGACACTGAAGCTTTCTTT
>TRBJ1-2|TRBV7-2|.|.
CASSLVVGSPGGYTF
TGTGCCAGCAGCTTAGTTGTTGGCAGCCCGGGGGGCTACACCTTC
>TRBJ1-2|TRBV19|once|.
CASIARSGYGYTF
TGTGCCAGTATTGCCAGGAGCGGCTATGGCTACACCTTC
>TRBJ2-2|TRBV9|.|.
CASSVDTQTGELFF
TGTGCCAGCAGCGTAGACACCCAGACCGGGGAGCTGTTTTTT
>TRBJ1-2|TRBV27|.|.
CASSPRDSYGYTF
TGTGCCAGCAGCCCACGTGACAGCTATGGCTACACCTTC
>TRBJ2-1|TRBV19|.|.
CASQGSSYNEQFF
TGTGCCAGCCAGGGAAGCTCCTACAATGAGCAGTTCTTC
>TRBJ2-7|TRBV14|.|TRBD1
CASSRPGQGGFGAREQYF
TGTGCCAGCAGTCGCCCGGGACAGGGGGGTTTCGGTGCGCGGGAGCAGTACTTC
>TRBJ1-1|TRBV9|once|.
CASSGGEFVMNTEAFF
TGTGCCAGCAGTGGAGGGGAGTTTGTAATGAACACTGAAGCTTTCTTT
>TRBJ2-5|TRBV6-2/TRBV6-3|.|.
CASSYVVAVTQYF
TGTGCCAGCAGTTACGTGGTAGCAGTGACCCAGTACTTC
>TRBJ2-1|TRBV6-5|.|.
CASIRGAGNEQFF
TGTGCCAGCATCAGGGGAGCTGGGAATGAGCAGTTCTTC
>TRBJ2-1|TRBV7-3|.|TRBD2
CASSLQAGVTYNEQFF
TGTGCCAGCAGCTTACAAGCGGGAGTAACATACAATGAGCAGTTCTTC
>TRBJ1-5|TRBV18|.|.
CASSPPSGLLGNQPQHF
TGTGCCAGCTCACCACCTTCAGGGCTGTTGGGCAATCAGCCCCAGCATTTT
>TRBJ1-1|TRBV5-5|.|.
CASSLPVPRPNTEAFF
TGTGCCAGCAGCCTCCCAGTCCCACGCCCGAACACTGAAGCTTTCTTT
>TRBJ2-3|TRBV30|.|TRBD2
CAWLAGGLTDTQYF
TGTGCCTGGCTAGCGGGGGGGCTCACAGATACGCAGTATTTT
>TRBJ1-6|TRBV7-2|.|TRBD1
CASSPNGQGGSPLHF
TGTGCCAGCAGCCCCAACGGACAGGGCGGCTCACCCCTCCACTTT
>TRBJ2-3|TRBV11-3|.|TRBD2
CASSITSGGTDTQYF
TGTGCCAGCAGCATAACTAGCGGGGGCACAGATACGCAGTATTTT
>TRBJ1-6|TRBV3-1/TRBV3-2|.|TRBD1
CASSQASTGTSPLHF
TGTGCCAGCAGCCAAGCATCGACAGGGACTTCACCCCTCCACTTT
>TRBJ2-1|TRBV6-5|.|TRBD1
CASSKTGGADEQFF
TGTGCCAGCAGTAAGACAGGGGGGGCCGATGAGCAGTTCTTC
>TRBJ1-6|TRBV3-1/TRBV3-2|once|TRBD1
CASSQGDRGDSPLHF
TGTGCCAGCAGCCAAGGGGACAGGGGAGACTCACCCCTCCACTTT
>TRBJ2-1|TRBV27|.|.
CASSLGVAANEQFF
TGTGCCAGCAGTTTAGGCGTAGCGGCCAATGAGCAGTTCTTC
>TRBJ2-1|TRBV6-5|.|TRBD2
CASSLTSGTDNEQFF
TGTGCCAGCAGCCTGACTAGCGGGACTGACAATGAGCAGTTCTTC
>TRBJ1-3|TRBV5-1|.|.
CASSLGGTGNTIYF
TGCGCCAGCAGCTTGGGAGGGACTGGAAACACCATATATTTT
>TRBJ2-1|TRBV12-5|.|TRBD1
CASGTRGRDNEQFF
TGTGCTAGTGGTACCAGGGGGCGGGACAATGAGCAGTTCTTC
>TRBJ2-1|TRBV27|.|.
CASSSGTEQFF
TGTGCCAGCAGTTCGGGGACAGAGCAGTTCTTC
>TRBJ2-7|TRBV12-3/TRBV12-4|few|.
CASSFRRDEQYF
TGTGCCAGCAGTTTTAGGCGGGACGAGCAGTACTTC
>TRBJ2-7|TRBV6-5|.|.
CASSLTGYEQYF
TGTGCCAGCAGCCTTACAGGCTACGAGCAGTACTTC
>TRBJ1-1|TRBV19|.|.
CASSIRGGTEAFF
TGTGCCAGTAGTATCCGGGGGGGCACTGAAGCTTTCTTT